These 30 T cell receptor beta chains were sequenced from one sample in a study of T cell responses to AZD1222 COVID-19 vaccine. The data were produced by immunoSEQ multiplex PCR, yet TCRdb's version contains in-frame clones alone and is incomplete. The sample holds 79,000 or so clones, about 74% seen once. Sequencing used peripheral blood, obtained 28 days after the second dose of the MenACWY control vaccine. The receptors originated from an adult who received the MenACWY meningococcal vaccine as a control.

The chain is built from TRBV27 and TRBJ1-1; D possibly corresponds to TRBD1 (5 bases). Per germline, CDR1 MNHEY and CDR2 SMNVEV (reference sequence). V was pared by 6 bases and J by 4 bases, with 9 bases between. The CDR3 loop spans 12 amino acids. CDR3 DNA sequence: TGTGCCAGCAGGGGGGTGGGCACTGAAGCTTTCTTT. The encoded protein is CASRGVGTEAFF.

The chain uses TRBV28 and TRBJ2-1; 8 positions agree with TRBD2. V lost 5 bases to trimming and J lost 7 bases; unmatched junction nucleotides: 10. CDR3 length: 15 amino acids. Germline V gene data show CDR1 as MDHEN and CDR2 as SYDVKM. CDR3 amino acids: CASSPPGLGGNEQFF. CDR3 in DNA: TGTGCCAGCAGTCCTCCGGGACTAGGAGGTAATGAGCAGTTCTTC.

The chain couples TRBV6-5 to TRBJ2-2, with D possibly called TRBD1 or TRBD2 (6 bases each). The germline V and J ends were trimmed by 4 bases and 2 bases, with 14 bases remaining between them. Germline V gene lookup returns CDR1 MNHEY and CDR2 SVGAGI. The CDR3 spans 16 residues. CDR3 protein: CASSSPQGTNTGELFF. CDR3 sequence (DNA): TGTGCCAGCAGTTCCCCCCAGGGGACTAACACCGGGGAGCTGTTTTTT.

This chain uses TRBV7-6 with TRBJ1-3, with 10 positions matching TRBD1. The junction had 1 base not matched to a gene; V was cut back by 8 bases and J by 0 bases. Germline V gene sequence: CDR1 SGHVS, CDR2 FNYEAQ. This CDR3 contains 14 residues. The CDR3 spells CASGQGGSGNTIYF. DNA for the CDR3: TGTGCCAGCGGACAGGGGGGCTCTGGAAACACCATATATTTT.

The chain couples TRBV5-1 to TRBJ2-3; no definite D call. This CDR3 has 13 residues. V was cut by 7 bases and J by 3 bases, with 12 bases left in between. The germline V gene has CDR1 SGHRS and CDR2 YFSETQ. Here the CDR3 DNA reads TGCGCCAGCCTCCACCCGGTTACAGATACGCAGTATTTT. Translating it yields CASLHPVTDTQYF.

The chain uses TRBV19 and TRBJ1-4; TRBD1 aligns across 7 bases. V shed 5 bases and J 4 bases; nucleotides not matched to a gene: 7. Germline V gives CDR1 LNHDA, CDR2 SQIVND (reference sequence). The CDR3 spans 15 residues. Written as DNA, the CDR3 is TGTGCCAGTAGTGCCTCCGGGACAGATAATGAAAAACTGTTTTTT. The encoded protein is CASSASGTDNEKLFF.

The V gene is TRBV29-1, the J gene TRBJ1-1; possibly TRBD1 for D (5 bases). Germline CDR1 reads SQVTM; CDR2 reads ANQGSEA. The CDR3 runs to 8 residues. V was pared by 8 bases and J by 11 bases, with 9 bases between. The CDR3 spells CSTEGAFF. The DNA of the CDR3 is TGCAGCACTGAGGGGGCTTTCTTT.

The chain is built from TRBV11-2 and TRBJ2-5, with D tentatively TRBD1 (5 bases). The germline V gene encodes CDR1 SGHAT and CDR2 FQNNGV. The CDR3 contains 15 residues. V was trimmed by 1 base and J by 5 bases, leaving 14 bases between them. The CDR3, as DNA: TGTGCCAGCAGCTTAGTTGGACACCCAGGGGAGACCCAGTACTTC. Amino acids: CASSLVGHPGETQYF.

The rearrangement uses TRBV4-3 and TRBJ1-2; D is perhaps TRBD1 (5 bases). Trimming cost V 6 bases and J 6 bases, with 26 bases left between them. In germline, CDR1 is LGHNA, CDR2 YSLEER. CDR3 length equals 17 residues. CDR3: CASRPQELGKETDGYTF. CDR3 bases: TGCGCCAGCAGGCCACAGGAGCTCGGGAAGGAAACGGATGGCTACACCTTC.

This clone was picked up one time. This chain connects TRBV28 to TRBJ2-7, with D unclear. CDR1 and CDR2 (germline): MDHEN, SYDVKM. This CDR3 has 12 residues. V lost 4 bases and J 4 bases, leaving 8 bases between the germline ends. The CDR3 region is CASSSSEYEQYF. The CDR3 DNA is TGTGCCAGCAGTTCGTCCGAATACGAGCAGTACTTC.

V is TRBV19 and J is TRBJ1-5; TRBD1 matches 8 bases. This CDR3 spans 14 amino acids. In germline, CDR1 is LNHDA, CDR2 SQIVND (reference sequence). V gave up 5 bases and J gave up 5 bases; unmatched junction bases: 5. The CDR3 bases are TGTGCCAGTAGTTCGGACAGGGACTATCAGCCCCAGCATTTT. This gives the protein CASSSDRDYQPQHF.

There are a few counts of this clone. V gene TRBV4-3 combines with J gene TRBJ1-1; D remains unclear. This CDR3 region has 15 residues. Germline values: CDR1 LGHNA, CDR2 YSLEER. The ends were cut back, 1 base at V and 0 bases at J, with 9 bases in the middle. CDR3 in DNA: TGCGCCAGCAGCCAAGGCACAGCCATGAACACTGAAGCTTTCTTT. Protein product: CASSQGTAMNTEAFF.

The rearrangement joins TRBV19 to TRBJ1-2; TRBD1 matches at 7 bases. The V gene end was trimmed by 3 bases and the J gene end by 2 bases; junction bases not matched to a gene: 6. This CDR3 comprises 15 residues. Germline V gene data show CDR1 as LNHDA and CDR2 as SQIVND (reference sequence). CDR3 sequence reads: CASSIRQGVNYGYTF. In nucleotides, the CDR3 is TGTGCCAGTAGTATTCGGCAGGGGGTAAACTATGGCTACACCTTC.

J is TRBJ2-7 and V is TRBV6-5, with 9 bases aligning to TRBD1. The germline CDR1 and CDR2 sequences are MNHEY and SVGAGI. V trimming: 0 bases; J trimming: 7 bases; junction bases outside the gene matches: 10. The CDR3 length is 16 residues. CDR3 amino acids: CASSYSASGTGSEQYF. CDR3 coding DNA: TGTGCCAGCAGTTACTCGGCTTCCGGGACAGGGTCTGAGCAGTACTTC.

This chain joins TRBV5-1 and TRBJ2-2; 7 bases map to TRBD2. The CDR3 contains 13 residues. Germline CDR1 reads SGHRS; CDR2 reads YFSETQ. The V segment lost 4 bases and the J segment 5 bases; nucleotides outside the gene matches: 2. The CDR3 here is CASSTGRTGELFF. The CDR3 bases are TGCGCCAGCAGCACCGGGAGGACCGGGGAGCTGTTTTTT.

This clone was recorded a few times. This rearrangement joins TRBV18 to TRBJ2-7; TRBD1 aligns across 10 bases. V lost 4 bases and J lost 3; bases outside the gene matches: 15. Germline assignment: CDR1 KGHSH and CDR2 LQKENI. The CDR3 length is 18 residues. The CDR3 protein is CASSLRGTGENYYYEQYF. CDR3 bases: TGTGCCAGCTCACTGCGCGGGACAGGGGAGAACTACTACTACGAGCAGTACTTC.

The genes are TRBV4-3 and TRBJ1-4; D unclear. Trimming shortened V by 1 base and J by 8 bases, and 11 bases separated the two germline ends. Germline-derived CDR1 and CDR2 are LGHNA and YSLEER. This CDR3 region has 14 residues. The CDR3 reads CASSQGILGEKLFF. The CDR3 nucleotides read TGCGCCAGCAGCCAAGGCATCCTGGGGGAAAAACTGTTTTTT.

This chain uses TRBV5-1 with TRBJ1-4; no firm D call. The ends were cut back, 1 base at V and 8 bases at J, with 12 bases in the middle. This CDR3 is built from 14 residues. Germline values: CDR1 SGHRS, CDR2 YFSETQ. The CDR3 reads CASSLTANGEKLFF. The CDR3 bases are TGCGCCAGCAGCTTGACAGCAAACGGGGAAAAACTGTTTTTT.

The rearrangement uses TRBV6-5 and TRBJ2-2, with 10 bases fitting TRBD1. Germline V lookup: CDR1 MNHEY, CDR2 SVGAGI. Losses at the gene ends were 5 bases for V and 5 bases for J; bases not matched to a gene: 2. This CDR3 has 14 amino acids. The CDR3: CASSRTGGTGELFF. As DNA, the CDR3 is TGTGCCAGCAGTCGGACAGGGGGGACCGGGGAGCTGTTTTTT.

The rearrangement joins TRBV10-3 to TRBJ1-2, with D perhaps matching TRBD1 (5 bases). Trimming stripped 4 bases from V and 3 bases from J, with 12 bases between. The CDR3 loop spans 14 amino acids. Germline V gene sequence: CDR1 ENHRY, CDR2 SYGVKD. The CDR3 DNA sequence: TGTGCCATCAGTGCGGGGGATCGGGACTATGGCTACACCTTC. It encodes CAISAGDRDYGYTF.

The gene calls are TRBV7-9 and TRBJ1-3; 10 nucleotides match TRBD1. CDR3 length: 14 amino acids. CDR1 and CDR2 (germline): SEHNR, FQNEAQ (reference sequence). Trimming removed 5 bases from V and 3 bases from J; junction bases left unmatched: 1. CDR3 in amino acids: CASSGTGVGNTIYF. The CDR3 DNA sequence: TGTGCCAGCAGCGGGACAGGGGTTGGAAACACCATATATTTT.

The chain recombines TRBV10-3 with TRBJ2-3; D is uncertain. Germline V CDR1 and CDR2: ENHRY, SYGVKD. With 6 bases removed from V and 0 bases from J, the gap between germline ends came to 10 bases. The CDR3 length is 14 residues. The CDR3 protein is CAISDGPSTDTQYF. The DNA for the CDR3 is TGTGCCATCAGCGACGGACCTAGCACAGATACGCAGTATTTT.

This clone has only a few counts. The genes are TRBV7-3 and TRBJ2-1, with a tentative D call TRBD2 (6 bases). This CDR3 is built from 13 residues. V was cut by 2 bases and J by 6 bases, with 8 bases left in between. CDR1 is SGHTA, CDR2 FQGTGA, per germline. The CDR3, as DNA: TGTGCCAGCAGCTTAGGAGCGGGCAATGAGCAGTTCTTC. Its translation is CASSLGAGNEQFF. The full variable domain, rest sourced from reference TRBV7-3 and TRBJ2-1, is GAGVSQTPSNKVTEKGKYVELRCDPISGHTALYWYRQSLGQGPEFLIYFQGTGAADDSGLPNDRFFAVRPEGSVSTLKIQRTERGDSAVYLCASSLGAGNEQFFGPGTRLTVL.

This chain joins TRBV6-5 and TRBJ2-7; 8 bases align to TRBD2. The germline V gene encodes CDR1 MNHEY and CDR2 SVGAGI. V was pared by 4 bases and J by 0 bases, with 5 bases of the junction left unmatched. CDR3 length: 15 residues. The CDR3 bases are TGTGCCAGCAGTTCCGCGGGGGGCGTCTCCTACGAGCAGTACTTC. Translated, it gives CASSSAGGVSYEQYF.

The rearrangement links TRBV14 to TRBJ2-2; D gene uncertain. There are 12 residues in the CDR3. Germline V gene sequence: CDR1 SGHDN, CDR2 FVKESK. Trimming removed 6 bases from V and 6 bases from J, with 8 bases in between. The chain's CDR3 is CASSLESGELFF. In nucleotides, the CDR3 is TGTGCCAGCAGTTTAGAGTCCGGGGAGCTGTTTTTT.

J is TRBJ1-4 and V is TRBV3-1 (or the pseudogene TRBV3-2); D call uncertain. Trimming cost V 3 bases and J 3 bases, with 8 bases left between them. Germline CDR1 LGHDT, CDR2 YNNKEL (reference sequence). The CDR3 consists of 14 residues. The CDR3, as DNA: TGTGCCAGCAGCCAGACAAGGGCTAATGAAAAACTGTTTTTT. Translating gives CASSQTRANEKLFF.

The chain recombines TRBV6-1 with TRBJ1-5; 7 bases agree with TRBD1. The CDR3 has 14 amino acids. CDR1 is MNHNS and CDR2 is SASEGT in the germline V gene. V lost 1 base and J lost 5; bases outside the gene matches: 2. The CDR3 DNA follows: TGTGCCAGCAGTGAAGGAGGGGGCGATCAGCCCCAGCATTTT. This encodes CASSEGGGDQPQHF.

The chain is built from TRBV28 and TRBJ1-2, with D tentatively TRBD1 (5 bases). Germline values: CDR1 MDHEN, CDR2 SYDVKM. Trimming cost V 2 bases and J 8 bases, with 21 bases left between them. CDR3 length: 16 residues. In nucleotides, the CDR3 is TGTGCCAGCAGTTTAAAAGTTGGCAGGGAACCTTGGGGCTACACCTTC. It specifies CASSLKVGREPWGYTF.

The rearrangement joins TRBV2 to TRBJ1-5, with D perhaps matching TRBD1 (6 bases). CDR1 is SNHLY and CDR2 is FYNNEI in the germline V gene. This CDR3 spans 13 amino acids. Trimming left V 6 bases short and J 7 bases short, with 13 bases between. The CDR3 DNA reads TGTGCCAGCAGCTCAGGGGAACGACAGCCCCAGCATTTT. This encodes CASSSGERQPQHF.

CDR3 amino acids: CASSHAEYADTQYF. The DNA for the CDR3 is TGTGCCAGCAGCCATGCGGAGTATGCAGATACGCAGTATTTT. The chain uses TRBV3-1 (or the pseudogene TRBV3-2) and TRBJ2-3; D gene unclear. CDR1 and CDR2 (germline): LGHDT, YNNKEL (reference sequence). The length of the CDR3 is 14 residues. Trimming stripped 3 bases from V and 4 bases from J, with 11 bases between.